This T cell receptor (beta chain) is drawn from a study of blood T cell repertoires in COVID-19 (dated by TCRdb to about 2020). Background for the entire study: Samples covering the acute and convalescent phases of COVID-19 were provided by collaborators in the United States, Italy and Spain. Sample metadata almost always included a de-identified subject ID, COVID-19 status, age in years and sex. The repertoires were made available in a free public database intended to serve as a resource for research on the immune response to SARS-CoV-2. Subjects who had been exposed to COVID-19, were actively infected with it, or had recovered from it provided the deeply sampled blood TCRbeta repertoires that made up the dataset. HLA class I and class II types, where available, came from metadata supplied by the sample provider rather than from assay-based typing. The prospective study material was composed of cDNA or gDNA derived from T cells, B-cell-depleted T cells, or PBMCs. The samples were drawn from two sources: the first 160 participants of the ongoing ImmuneRACE study, and 950 to 1,500 subjects contributed by 6 global collaborators. What the study reported, not specific to this receptor: Clinical and demographic metadata were provided uncurated, with the amount varying by source and participant.

A word on this clone: Its antigen is unknown. Per-nucleotide qualities are absent, and no much larger clonotype sits a single base away.

The collaborating institutions used their own protocols to collect whole blood in K2EDTA tubes. For TCRbeta analysis, collaborators shipped samples as frozen whole blood, isolated PBMCs, or DNA extracted from either of those sample types. The immunoSEQ Assay, a bias-controlled multiplex PCR, was used to amplify TCRbeta CDR3 regions from genomic DNA. On the study's bioinformatics: The number of nucleated cells in each sample was estimated from the amplification of reference gene primers within the assay. To quantify the absolute abundance of each unique TCRbeta CDR3 rearrangement, sequence reads were collapsed and filtered. Productive Simpson clonality was computed per sample as the square root of Simpson's diversity index over productive rearrangements. TCRdb retrieved this table from immuneACCESS and kept in-frame rearrangements only. Not all clones are present; in checked studies, unresolved V genes account for under half, and no reason is known for the remainder. V and J calls and clone size are as listed in that table; D and trimming were resolved from the DNA. This sample gives around 16,000 clones in total; 82% of them show up just once. Roughly 22% of the sample lies in the top ten.

According to the germline V gene (reference sequence), CDR1 reads MNHEY and CDR2 reads SMNVEV. From the cysteine up to the phenylalanine, the CDR3 has a length of 15 residues. CDR3 DNA is the only sequence kept; it has 45 bases, read in frame from the first base. V and J are truncated by 6 bases and 0 bases respectively, leaving an intervening sequence of 13 bases. The sample taken for sequencing was peripheral blood. The V gene is TRBV27 and the J gene is TRBJ2-3; there is no confident call for the D gene. The TCR comes from an elderly man with active or convalescent COVID-19. The CDR3 reads CASRRLVSSTDTQYF. The DNA sequence is as follows: TGTGCCAGCAGGCGATTGGTTTCTAGCACAGATACGCAGTATTTT.